The clone carrying this T cell receptor (beta chain) was picked up many times. Its antigen is not known. The source of the sample is a study of T cells in Graves' hyperthyroidism and ophthalmopathy. Study summary: Initial diagnosis, before any treatment, was when peripheral blood was collected.

TCR beta CDR3 regions were amplified from RNA transcripts. Primed by the HTBI set, a first-round RT-PCR was run on the TCR CDR3. Using its own MiXCR run on the multiplex PCR reads, TCRdb lists one record per CDR3 protein. The sample shows approximately 360,000 distinct CDR3 sequences, about a sixth of them seen only once. Whole-study results and caveats: Model output signaled ophthalmopathy a median around 6.9 months ahead of onset.

Blood sampling occurred at first hyperthyroidism diagnosis, ahead of any ophthalmopathy symptoms. The sequenced sample was blood. The receptor's source is a woman aged 18-29 years with Graves' hyperthyroidism that later progressed to Graves' ophthalmopathy.

The CDR3 protein is CASSLDQRAGGELFF. DNA of the CDR3: TGTGCCAGCAGCTTAGATCAAAGGGCGGGCGGGGAGCTGTTTTTT. The gene calls are TRBV11-3 and TRBJ2-2, with D tentatively TRBD2 (5 bases). Germline CDR1 and CDR2: SGHNT and YENEEA. This CDR3 spans 15 amino acids. The V end lost 0 bases, the J end lost 7 bases, and 12 bases lay between the germline ends.